This TCR beta chain was recovered during a study of identical twins. Whole-study findings and limits: Those out-of-frame alpha sequences shared by twins showed an excess of low generation probability. The study found weaker excess twin sharing in beta out-of-frame sequences.

This clonotype was counted a few times. Its antigen is as yet unknown. Germline CDR1 and CDR2: MNHNS and SASEGT. The CDR3 has 15 residues. The V gene end was trimmed by 1 base and the J gene end by 1 base; junction bases not matched to a gene: 2. Template switching, a step in the protocol, added a universal primer site, and cDNA carried unique molecular identifiers. TCRdb re-called the 5' RACE reads with MiXCR, one entry per CDR3 protein. The table records around 470,000 distinct CDR3 sequences, around 14% of them present only once. These sequences were also reported in another study, on yellow fever vaccine responses in identical twins.

Sequencing used CD4+ T cells sorted from blood. This sequence joins TRBV6-1 and TRBJ2-5; 8 bases agree with TRBD2. This sequence was found in a woman aged 18-29 years in good health. CDR3 sequence (DNA): TGTGCCAGCAGTGAAGGAGCGGGGGCCCAAGAGACCCAGTACTTC. Encoded protein: CASSEGAGAQETQYF.